Each of the 17 T cell receptor beta chains below was sequenced from the same sample in a study of cytomegalovirus exposure and HLA in healthy donors. The PCR used 60 Vbeta and 13 Jbeta primers. Clones were read by immunoSEQ multiplex PCR, and TCRdb kept only the in-frame ones, dropping some. This table lists 75,000 to 85,000 clones. Sequencing was carried out using PBMCs. These receptors all stem from a man aged 45-65 years in good health and CMV-seronegative.

The rearrangement joins TRBV14 to TRBJ2-6; D is unresolved. V shed 5 bases and J shed 0 bases, with 5 bases lying between them. Germline V gives CDR1 SGHDN, CDR2 FVKESK. The CDR3 sequence is 14 residues long. CDR3 region: CASSVFSGANVLTF. The CDR3, as DNA: TGTGCCAGCAGCGTATTCTCTGGGGCCAACGTCCTGACTTTC.

The chain's CDR3 is CASTSRPSGAEAFF. Here the CDR3 DNA reads TGTGCCAGCACGTCAAGACCTTCGGGGGCTGAAGCTTTCTTT. The chain carries TRBV6-5 and TRBJ1-1; TRBD1 is a possible D gene (5 bases). The germline gives CDR1 MNHEY, CDR2 SVGAGI. V gave up 7 bases and J gave up 6 bases, with 18 bases separating them. The CDR3 is 14 amino acids.

As regards this clone: One end of the junction fails to match germline, which may point to a read error. The chain employs TRBV18 and TRBJ2-2; D possibly corresponds to TRBD2 (5 bases). The length of the CDR3 is 17 residues. Germline CDR1 and CDR2: KGHSH and LQKENI. The DNA of the CDR3 is TGTGCCAGCTCACCACCAGCACTAGGCACGAACGCCGGGGAGCTGTTTTTT. Its translation is CASSPPALGTNAGELFF.

The chain is built from TRBV28 and TRBJ2-3; 7 nucleotides align to TRBD1. The J segment lost 0 bases and the V segment lost 10 bases, leaving 7 bases of the junction unmatched. Germline V gene sequence: CDR1 MDHEN, CDR2 SYDVKM. The CDR3 is made up of 14 amino acids. In DNA form, the CDR3 reads TGTGCCACAGACCGGGACAGCAGCACAGATACGCAGTATTTT. Protein: CATDRDSSTDTQYF. Drawing the rest from reference TRBV28 and TRBJ2-3, the complete variable domain is DVKVTQSSRYLVKRTGEKVFLECVQDMDHENMFWYRQDPGLGLRLIYFSYDVKMKEKGDIPEGYSVSREKKERFSLILESASTNQTSMYLCATDRDSSTDTQYFGPGTRLTVL.

This chain joins TRBV10-3 and TRBJ1-1; D gene ambiguous. The V gene's germline CDR1 is ENHRY and CDR2 SYGVKD. Trimming shortened V by 2 bases and J by 6 bases, and 4 bases separated the two germline ends. The CDR3 spans 11 residues. CDR3 protein: CAISEGPEAFF. CDR3 DNA: TGTGCCATCAGTGAGGGGCCTGAAGCTTTCTTT.

The chain employs TRBV10-3 and TRBJ1-1; weak D call: TRBD1 (5 bases). V lost 5 bases to trimming and J lost 3 bases, with 10 bases between them. The germline CDR1 and CDR2 sequences are ENHRY and SYGVKD. The CDR3 runs 13 residues. In DNA, the CDR3 is TGTGCCATCAGTAGGACGGGGGACACTGAAGCTTTCTTT. Residues: CAISRTGDTEAFF.

The chain combines TRBV11-2 with TRBJ1-4, with 10 bases that match TRBD1. J lost 8 bases, V lost 5 bases, and 8 bases had no gene match. The CDR3 is made up of 15 amino acids. Germline V gene sequence: CDR1 SGHAT, CDR2 FQNNGV. CDR3 sequence reads: CASSPEDRGREKLFF. Written as DNA, the CDR3 is TGTGCCAGCAGCCCAGAGGACAGGGGGAGAGAAAAACTGTTTTTT.

The V gene is TRBV18, the J gene TRBJ1-5; no clear D. Germline V gene sequence: CDR1 KGHSH, CDR2 LQKENI. The CDR3 contains 13 residues. V was trimmed by 5 bases and J by 7 bases, leaving 12 bases between them. This chain's CDR3 is CASSEVGEQPQHF. The CDR3 bases are TGTGCCAGCTCAGAAGTCGGGGAACAGCCCCAGCATTTT.

V usage is TRBV9 and J usage is TRBJ1-6; 11 bases are a match to TRBD1. Per the germline V gene, CDR1 is SGDLS and CDR2 is YYNGEE. V shed 3 bases and J 1 base; nucleotides not matched to a gene: 0. CDR3 length: 16 residues. For the CDR3, the DNA is TGTGCCAGCAGCGGGGACAGGGGGTCCTATAATTCACCCCTCCACTTT. Its translation: CASSGDRGSYNSPLHF.

This rearrangement joins TRBV7-9 to TRBJ2-7; weak D call: TRBD2 (5 bases). Germline values: CDR1 SEHNR, CDR2 FQNEAQ (reference sequence). The V and J ends lost 1 base and 3 bases respectively, with 13 bases between them. This CDR3 has 15 amino acids. The CDR3 sequence is CASSLGASGVYEQYF. As DNA, the CDR3 is TGTGCCAGCAGCTTAGGGGCCTCCGGGGTCTACGAGCAGTACTTC.

Comments on this clone: Sequence at one end of the junction differs from germline and may be a read error. The gene calls are TRBV2 and TRBJ1-2, with D unresolved. This CDR3 contains 12 residues. The V gene's germline CDR1 is SNHLY and CDR2 FYNNEI. The CDR3 reads CASSEGLRGYTF. In DNA, the CDR3 is TGTGCCAGCAGCGAAGGTCTCCGGGGCTACACCTTC.

The chain has TRBV6-6 and TRBJ1-3, with a possible D match to TRBD1 (6 bases). This CDR3 has 15 amino acids. Germline CDR1 MNHNY, CDR2 SVGAGI (reference sequence). The V end lost 4 bases, the J end lost 0 bases, and 10 bases lay between the germline ends. CDR3 nucleotides: TGTGCCAGCAGTTTACAGGGAACCTCTGGAAACACCATATATTTT. This gives the protein CASSLQGTSGNTIYF.

This sequence joins TRBV5-1 and TRBJ1-1; no definite D call. The CDR3 covers 14 residues. Germline CDR1 and CDR2: SGHRS and YFSETQ. The V gene lost 0 bases and the J gene lost 1 base, with 7 bases spanning the gap. CDR3 sequence: CASSLDSRNTEAFF. CDR3 sequence (DNA): TGCGCCAGCAGCTTGGACAGCCGGAACACTGAAGCTTTCTTT.

This chain links TRBV15 with TRBJ2-1, with 7 bases aligning to TRBD1. Unmatched junction bases numbered 5, after V lost 5 bases and J lost 4 bases. The germline gives CDR1 LNHNV, CDR2 YYDKDF (reference sequence). CDR3 length: 14 residues. CDR3: CATSAWDSYNEQFF. The CDR3 nucleotides are TGTGCCACCAGCGCTTGGGACAGTTACAATGAGCAGTTCTTC.

The V gene is TRBV7-2, the J gene TRBJ2-7; no definite D call. Germline V lookup: CDR1 SGHTA, CDR2 FQGNSA. V lost 2 bases to trimming and J lost 3 bases, with 2 bases between them. This CDR3 has 11 residues. This CDR3 reads CASSLRYEQYF. DNA for the CDR3: TGTGCCAGCAGCTTACGCTACGAGCAGTACTTC.

The chain couples TRBV7-8 to TRBJ1-2; TRBD1 matches 7 bases. Germline V gene lookup returns CDR1 SGHVS and CDR2 FQNEAQ. With 1 base clipped from V and 4 bases from J, the junction kept 9 bases outside the gene matches. There are 16 residues in the CDR3. The CDR3 here is CASSLEGDRAVYGYTF. CDR3 DNA sequence: TGTGCCAGCAGCTTAGAGGGAGACAGGGCGGTCTATGGCTACACCTTC.

V and J are TRBV5-1 and TRBJ2-3; 10 nucleotides agree with TRBD1. Losses at the gene ends were 7 bases for V and 5 bases for J; bases not matched to a gene: 7. The CDR3 totals 14 residues. In germline, CDR1 is SGHRS, CDR2 YFSETQ. CDR3 DNA: TGCGCCAGCCGAGGACAGGGGGGAGGAGATACGCAGTATTTT. Amino acid sequence: CASRGQGGGDTQYF.